The clone carrying this T cell receptor beta chain was recorded a few times. Repertoires were generated with immunoSEQ multiplex PCR, while TCRdb's copy carries only in-frame clones and drops some. The sample shows 77,000 or so clones, approximately 79% of them seen only once. These data originate in a study of blood T cell repertoires in COVID-19. Germline loops: CDR1 SQVTM, CDR2 ANQGSEA. The CDR3 is 12 residues long. V was clipped by 2 bases and J by 4 bases, with 8 bases between them. Sequenced: peripheral blood. The receptor's source is a human donor with acute or convalescent COVID-19. The donor label of this sample is uncertain. The chain links TRBV29-1 to TRBJ1-1; D unclear. Written as DNA, the CDR3 is TGCAGCGTTGAACGGGGAGGCACTGAAGCTTTCTTT. The encoded protein is CSVERGGTEAFF.